The rows below give T cell receptor beta chains drawn from one sample of a study of shared clonotypes between healthy human individuals. Clones were sequenced by immunoSEQ multiplex PCR, and TCRdb holds only the in-frame ones, with some missing. Seen here are some 580,000 clones, more than 95% observed once, and the top ten hold 0.055% to 0.07%. Sequencing was carried out using naive CD4+ T cells sorted from blood. The receptor set was obtained from a woman in her thirties in good health. Both conserved end residues are part of each CDR3. Fields, in order: clone size, V gene, J gene, D gene, CDR3 protein, CDR3 DNA. A D gene is named only where the DNA matches it firmly. Rows may omit the clone size; those that give it use once, few, many or a size class.

>NA|TRBV7-9|TRBJ2-3|NA
CASSPPPWGRVSDTQYF
TGTGCCAGCAGCCCCCCTCCTTGGGGGCGGGTTTCAGATACGCAGTATTTT
>NA|TRBV28|TRBJ1-2|NA
CASSTGGTVPGNYGYTF
TGTGCCAGCAGTACCGGCGGGACGGTGCCTGGTAACTATGGCTACACCTTC
>NA|TRBV28|TRBJ2-7|NA
CASTTFRASNEQYF
TGTGCCAGCACTACCTTCCGGGCAAGTAACGAGCAGTACTTC
>NA|TRBV7-9|TRBJ2-2|NA
CASSRWTVNTGELFF
TGTGCCAGCAGCCGTTGGACAGTGAACACCGGGGAGCTGTTTTTT
>NA|TRBV5-6|TRBJ2-5|TRBD1
CASSLGRTGGKTQYF
TGTGCCAGCAGCTTGGGGCGGACAGGGGGAAAGACCCAGTACTTC
>NA|TRBV25-1|TRBJ2-1|NA
CASSVGSAAREQFF
TGTGCCAGCAGTGTTGGGAGCGCGGCCCGCGAGCAGTTCTTC
>NA|TRBV6-1|TRBJ2-7|NA
CASSDGGWGSYEQYF
TGTGCCAGCAGTGACGGAGGGTGGGGATCCTACGAGCAGTACTTC
>NA|TRBV2|TRBJ1-2|NA
CASRSDSFYGYTF
TGTGCCAGCAGGTCGGACAGCTTCTATGGCTACACCTTC
>NA|TRBV14|TRBJ2-5|NA
CASIGQKETQYF
TGTGCCAGCATCGGACAGAAAGAGACCCAGTACTTC
>NA|TRBV7-2|TRBJ2-2|NA
CASSLAGVNGELFF
TGTGCCAGCAGCTTAGCTGGGGTTAACGGGGAGCTGTTTTTT
>once|TRBV21-1|TRBJ2-7|NA
CASSDLAGVNAYEQYF
TGTGCCAGCAGCGATCTAGCGGGAGTGAACGCCTACGAGCAGTACTTC
>NA|TRBV5-1|TRBJ2-1|NA
CASSLQKDSQGYNEQFF
TGCGCCAGCAGCCTGCAGAAGGACTCCCAAGGCTACAATGAGCAGTTCTTC
>NA|TRBV4-1|TRBJ2-5|NA
CASSPLFRLEQETQYF
TGCGCCAGCAGTCCGCTTTTCCGGCTAGAGCAAGAGACCCAGTACTTC
>NA|TRBV25-1|TRBJ1-1|NA
CASRAAGLANTEAFF
TGTGCCAGCAGAGCAGCGGGTCTTGCGAACACTGAAGCTTTCTTT
>NA|TRBV29-1|TRBJ1-5|NA
CSVGVIGNQPQHF
TGCAGCGTTGGGGTTATCGGCAATCAGCCCCAGCATTTT
>NA|TRBV5-1|TRBJ1-3|NA
CASSPEGTFGNTIYF
TGCGCCAGCAGCCCTGAAGGGACATTTGGAAACACCATATATTTT
>once|TRBV7-9|TRBJ2-5|NA
CASSFRGSPPQETQYF
TGTGCCAGCAGCTTCAGGGGCTCGCCTCCGCAAGAGACCCAGTACTTC
>NA|TRBV6-5|TRBJ2-7|NA
CASSYSNQGNSYEQYF
TGTGCCAGCAGTTACTCGAATCAAGGGAACTCCTACGAGCAGTACTTC
>NA|TRBV7-6|TRBJ2-1|TRBD2
CASSLVSGKNNEQFF
TGTGCCAGCAGCTTAGTTAGCGGGAAGAACAATGAGCAGTTCTTC
>NA|TRBV5-1|TRBJ2-5|NA
CASSLAGVAISETQYF
TGCGCCAGCAGCTTGGCTGGGGTAGCTATCTCAGAGACCCAGTACTTC
>NA|TRBV29-1|TRBJ1-3|NA
CSATRQAGSGNTIYF
TGCAGCGCCACAAGACAGGCCGGCTCTGGAAACACCATATATTTT
>NA|TRBV9|TRBJ1-2|NA
CASSVVAGGYTF
TGTGCCAGCAGCGTAGTTGCGGGGGGCTACACCTTC
>NA|TRBV7-3|TRBJ2-7|NA
CASSLLPYRSDRYEQYF
TGTGCCAGCAGCTTATTACCTTACAGGAGTGATCGCTACGAGCAGTACTTC
>few|TRBV4-1|TRBJ1-4|NA
CASSQSFEVAEKLFF
TGCGCCAGCAGCCAATCATTTGAAGTGGCTGAAAAACTGTTTTTT
>NA|TRBV18|TRBJ2-5|NA
CASSPMEWETQYF
TGTGCCAGCTCACCAATGGAGTGGGAGACCCAGTACTTC
>NA|TRBV30|TRBJ2-2|NA
CAWSVTVNTGELFF
TGTGCCTGGAGTGTGACTGTGAACACCGGGGAGCTGTTTTTT
>NA|TRBV28|TRBJ1-3|TRBD1
CASRTSGQGGNTIYF
TGTGCCAGCAGGACGAGCGGACAGGGTGGAAACACCATATATTTT
>NA|TRBV27|TRBJ1-1|NA
CASSSWGPTGILTEAFF
TGTGCCAGCAGTTCCTGGGGGCCCACAGGGATCCTCACTGAAGCTTTCTTT
>NA|TRBV28|TRBJ1-2|NA
CASSLNGGYTF
TGTGCCAGCAGTTTAAACGGGGGCTACACCTTC
>NA|TRBV27|TRBJ1-6|TRBD1
CASSRDRTSPLHF
TGTGCCAGCAGCCGGGACAGGACTTCACCCCTCCACTTT
>NA|TRBV6-1|TRBJ1-1|NA
CASRRSQGATEAFF
TGTGCCAGCAGACGGAGCCAAGGGGCCACTGAAGCTTTCTTT
>NA|TRBV10-3|TRBJ1-1|NA
CAISGGGRNNAEAFF
TGTGCCATCAGTGGAGGGGGGCGAAACAACGCTGAAGCTTTCTTT
>NA|TRBV7-3|TRBJ2-1|TRBD1
CASSLTTGGSNEQFF
TGTGCCAGCAGCTTAACGACAGGGGGTTCGAATGAGCAGTTCTTC
>NA|TRBV7-9|TRBJ1-6|TRBD1
CASSLGQGAASPLHF
TGTGCCAGCAGCTTAGGTCAGGGGGCTGCATCACCCCTCCACTTT
>once|TRBV4-2|TRBJ1-4|TRBD1
CASRHTAGTVSSEKLFF
TGTGCCAGCAGACATACCGCCGGGACAGTCTCTTCTGAAAAACTGTTTTTT
>NA|TRBV28|TRBJ2-1|NA
CASRVRDTHSYNEQFF
TGTGCCAGCAGGGTCCGGGACACCCATTCCTACAATGAGCAGTTCTTC
>NA|TRBV29-1|TRBJ2-7|TRBD1
CSVDSGTDEQYF
TGCAGCGTTGACTCCGGGACAGACGAGCAGTACTTC
>NA|TRBV2|TRBJ2-7|NA
CASLAASVGQGDEQYF
TGTGCCAGCTTGGCGGCTTCCGTGGGGCAAGGGGACGAGCAGTACTTC
>NA|TRBV20-1|TRBJ2-1|NA
CSARTEREQFF
TGCAGTGCTAGAACTGAGCGGGAGCAGTTCTTC
>NA|TRBV27|TRBJ2-1|NA
CASSSTIKLNEQFF
TGTGCCAGCAGTTCCACCATTAAGCTGAATGAGCAGTTCTTC
>NA|TRBV11-2|TRBJ2-7|TRBD2
CASSFVAGDAYEQYF
TGTGCCAGCAGCTTCGTAGCGGGGGACGCCTACGAGCAGTACTTC
>NA|TRBV7-6|TRBJ2-7|TRBD2
CASSESTSGTSYEQYF
TGTGCCAGCAGCGAGTCGACTAGCGGGACATCCTACGAGCAGTACTTC
>NA|TRBV27|TRBJ2-1|TRBD2
CASSALAVRSYNEQFF
TGTGCCAGCAGTGCTCTAGCGGTACGCTCCTACAATGAGCAGTTCTTC
>NA|TRBV4-1|TRBJ2-7|TRBD2
CASSQPTSGSRKQYF
TGCGCCAGCAGCCAGCCAACTAGCGGGAGTAGAAAACAGTACTTC
>NA|TRBV19|TRBJ2-1|TRBD2
CASSIRLAGEYNEQFF
TGTGCCAGTAGTATAAGGCTAGCGGGAGAGTATAATGAGCAGTTCTTC
>NA|TRBV5-1|TRBJ1-4|NA
CASRPGTNEKLFF
TGCGCCAGCAGACCGGGGACTAATGAAAAACTGTTTTTT
>NA|TRBV10-3|TRBJ2-7|TRBD1
CAISEHDRGRYEQYF
TGTGCCATCAGTGAGCATGACAGGGGGCGCTACGAGCAGTACTTC
>NA|TRBV6-5|TRBJ1-2|NA
CASSGGYGYTF
TGTGCCAGCAGTGGAGGGTACGGCTACACCTTC
>once|TRBV29-1|TRBJ2-2|NA
CSVRFRGDTGELFF
TGCAGCGTTCGTTTTAGGGGAGACACCGGGGAGCTGTTTTTT
>NA|TRBV6-5|TRBJ1-2|TRBD1
CASSTLRGQFYGYTF
TGTGCCAGCAGTACCCTCCGGGGACAGTTCTATGGCTACACCTTC
>NA|TRBV30|TRBJ1-4|TRBD1
CAWDPGQGVEKLFF
TGTGCCTGGGACCCCGGACAGGGGGTTGAAAAACTGTTTTTT
>once|TRBV4-2|TRBJ1-1|NA
CASSQGGAENTEAFF
TGTGCCAGCAGCCAAGGCGGGGCCGAGAACACTGAAGCTTTCTTT
>NA|TRBV6-4|TRBJ1-5|NA
CASSVRENQPQHF
TGTGCCAGCAGTGTCAGGGAGAATCAGCCCCAGCATTTT
>NA|TRBV6-1|TRBJ2-1|TRBD2
CAGSTGTSGYNEQFF
TGTGCCGGATCGACCGGGACTAGCGGATACAATGAGCAGTTCTTC